The rows below give T cell receptor beta chains drawn from one sample of a study of cytomegalovirus exposure and HLA in healthy donors. Measured with immunoSEQ multiplex PCR; TCRdb has only the in-frame clones, and not every one. This table lists approximately 190,000 clones. Sample: PBMCs. Receptors were obtained from a boy aged 10-17 years in good health and CMV-seronegative. Both conserved end residues are part of each CDR3. D genes are given only for firm matches.

d_call j_call v_call cdr3_aa cdr3_nt
TRBD1 TRBJ2-5 TRBV15 CATSRVGTGAPWTQYF TGTGCCACCAGCAGAGTGGGGACAGGGGCTCCGTGGACCCAGTACTTC
NA TRBJ1-2 TRBV9 CASSVASWEGYTF TGTGCCAGCAGCGTAGCTAGTTGGGAGGGCTACACCTTC
NA TRBJ2-5 TRBV5-1 CASSLTGSLPLETQYF TGCGCCAGCAGCTTGACAGGGTCGTTACCACTCGAGACCCAGTACTTC
NA TRBJ1-1 TRBV2 CASSEATGKAFF TGTGCCAGCAGTGAAGCTACAGGGAAAGCTTTCTTT
NA TRBJ1-3 TRBV18 CASSPETGGNTIYF TGTGCCAGCTCACCGGAGACCGGAGGAAACACCATATATTTT
NA TRBJ1-1 TRBV19 CASMRGNLNTEAFF TGTGCCAGTATGAGGGGGAACTTGAACACTGAAGCTTTCTTT
NA TRBJ2-7 TRBV2 CASSVSSGSFHEQYF TGTGCCAGCAGTGTTAGTTCAGGGTCCTTCCACGAGCAGTACTTC
TRBD1 TRBJ1-2 TRBV6-6 CASSYGGTVYGYTF TGTGCCAGCAGTTACGGTGGGACAGTCTATGGCTACACCTTC
TRBD1 TRBJ2-1 TRBV7-2 CASSSWTGSNEQFF TGTGCCAGCAGCTCATGGACAGGAAGCAATGAGCAGTTCTTC
TRBD2 TRBJ2-1 TRBV7-3 CASSLLAGVYNEQFF TGTGCCAGCAGCTTACTAGCGGGGGTGTACAATGAGCAGTTCTTC
NA TRBJ2-7 TRBV20-1 CSAIYLFEQYF TGCAGTGCTATTTATCTTTTCGAGCAGTACTTC
NA TRBJ2-5 TRBV28 CATRGTVHQETQYF TGTGCCACCCGGGGGACAGTCCACCAAGAGACCCAGTACTTC
NA TRBJ1-1 TRBV4-1 CASSLRPPRGDTEAFF TGCGCCAGCAGCCTTCGGCCCCCCCGCGGAGACACTGAAGCTTTCTTT
NA TRBJ1-3 TRBV7-9 CASSLREGTGNTIYF TGTGCCAGCAGCTTAAGAGAGGGGACAGGAAACACCATATATTTT
TRBD1 TRBJ1-1 TRBV7-2 CASSSDRGNTEAFF TGTGCCAGCAGTAGCGACAGGGGGAACACTGAAGCTTTCTTT
TRBD2 TRBJ2-2 TRBV28 CASPQAGGEMNTGELFF TGTGCCAGCCCCCAAGCGGGGGGAGAAATGAACACCGGGGAGCTGTTTTTT
TRBD1 TRBJ1-2 TRBV7-3 CASSQDRGPNYGYTF TGTGCCAGCAGCCAAGACAGGGGGCCTAACTATGGCTACACCTTC
NA TRBJ2-7 TRBV4-1 CASSQDLFGGMIKYF TGCGCCAGCAGCCAAGACCTTTTCGGCGGGATGATTAAGTACTTC
NA TRBJ1-1 TRBV14 CASSQDRGGETTEAFF TGTGCCAGCAGCCAAGATCGGGGGGGGGAAACAACTGAAGCTTTCTTT
TRBD1 TRBJ1-3 TRBV6-6 CASSPTGTSGNTIYF TGTGCCAGCAGCCCGACAGGGACCTCTGGAAACACCATATATTTT
NA TRBJ2-5 TRBV4-2 CASSQRARDQETQYF TGTGCCAGCAGCCAGCGGGCTAGGGATCAAGAGACCCAGTACTTC
NA TRBJ2-5 TRBV10-1 CASSESIVTVTYPETQYF TGCGCCAGCAGTGAGTCGATAGTTACAGTTACCTACCCGGAGACCCAGTACTTC
NA TRBJ1-2 TRBV28 CASRRDSYGYTF TGTGCCAGCAGGCGCGACAGCTATGGCTACACCTTC